The following is a TCR beta chain sequence with its context. Its target is unknown. This sample is drawn from a study of shared clonotypes between healthy human individuals. Study-level results: Non-shared clonotypes were found to have lower generation probabilities than the clonotypes that were shared by all four of the sorted-subset donors.

From germline, CDR1 is SQVTM and CDR2 ANQGSEA. CDR3 length: 14 residues. V gave up 6 bases and J gave up 1 base; unmatched junction bases: 2. Sequencing was performed with immunoSEQ multiplex PCR; in TCRdb, only in-frame clones are kept and a portion is missing. The sample shows some 800,000 clones, nearly 95% of them seen only once. CD45RO-negative, CCR7-positively selected cells formed the naive CD8 fraction, excluding terminally differentiated effector memory CD45RA+ cells. The sequenced material came from naive CD8+ T cells sorted from blood. V and J are TRBV29-1 and TRBJ2-5; 13 nucleotides match TRBD2. The receptor comes from a man under 40 in good health. CDR3: CSVGLAGSQETQYF. For the CDR3, the DNA is TGCAGCGTGGGACTAGCGGGATCCCAAGAGACCCAGTACTTC.